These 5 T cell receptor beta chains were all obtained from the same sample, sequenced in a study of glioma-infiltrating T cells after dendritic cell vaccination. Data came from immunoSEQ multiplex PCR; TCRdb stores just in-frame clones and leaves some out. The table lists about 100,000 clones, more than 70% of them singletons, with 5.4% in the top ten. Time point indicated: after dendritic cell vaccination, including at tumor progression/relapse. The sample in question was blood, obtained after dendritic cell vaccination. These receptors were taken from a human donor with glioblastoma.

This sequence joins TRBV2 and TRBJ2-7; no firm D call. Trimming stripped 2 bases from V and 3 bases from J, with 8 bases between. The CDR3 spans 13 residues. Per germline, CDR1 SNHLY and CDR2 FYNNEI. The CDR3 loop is CASSETPYYEQYF. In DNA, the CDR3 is TGTGCCAGCAGTGAAACCCCCTACTACGAGCAGTACTTC.

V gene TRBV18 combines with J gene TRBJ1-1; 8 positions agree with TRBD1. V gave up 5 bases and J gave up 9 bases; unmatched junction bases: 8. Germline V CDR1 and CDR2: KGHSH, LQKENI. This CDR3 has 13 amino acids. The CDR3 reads CASSSRRQGQAFF. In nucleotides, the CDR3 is TGTGCCAGCTCATCTCGTCGACAGGGGCAAGCTTTCTTT.

The CDR3 nucleotides are TGTGCCAGCAGTCCCGGGAGCGGGAATGTCCCCTACTACGAGCAGTACTTC. This codes for CASSPGSGNVPYYEQYF. The genes are TRBV28 and TRBJ2-7, with 7 bases aligning to TRBD2. Trimming removed 5 bases from V and 3 bases from J; junction bases left unmatched: 16. Per the germline V gene, CDR1 is MDHEN and CDR2 is SYDVKM. This CDR3 has 17 residues.

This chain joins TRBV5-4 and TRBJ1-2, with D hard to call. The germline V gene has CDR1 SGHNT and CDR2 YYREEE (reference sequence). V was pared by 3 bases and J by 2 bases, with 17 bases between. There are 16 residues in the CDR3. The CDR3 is CASSSLYETLNYGYTF. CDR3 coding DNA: TGTGCCAGCAGCTCTCTGTATGAGACTCTAAACTATGGCTACACCTTC.

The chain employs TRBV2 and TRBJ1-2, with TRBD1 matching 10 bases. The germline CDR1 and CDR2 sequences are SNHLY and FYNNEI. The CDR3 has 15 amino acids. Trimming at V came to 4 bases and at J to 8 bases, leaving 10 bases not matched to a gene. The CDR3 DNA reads TGTGCCAGCAGTGGATGGGACAGGGGCCGGGAGGGCTACACCTTC. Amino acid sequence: CASSGWDRGREGYTF.